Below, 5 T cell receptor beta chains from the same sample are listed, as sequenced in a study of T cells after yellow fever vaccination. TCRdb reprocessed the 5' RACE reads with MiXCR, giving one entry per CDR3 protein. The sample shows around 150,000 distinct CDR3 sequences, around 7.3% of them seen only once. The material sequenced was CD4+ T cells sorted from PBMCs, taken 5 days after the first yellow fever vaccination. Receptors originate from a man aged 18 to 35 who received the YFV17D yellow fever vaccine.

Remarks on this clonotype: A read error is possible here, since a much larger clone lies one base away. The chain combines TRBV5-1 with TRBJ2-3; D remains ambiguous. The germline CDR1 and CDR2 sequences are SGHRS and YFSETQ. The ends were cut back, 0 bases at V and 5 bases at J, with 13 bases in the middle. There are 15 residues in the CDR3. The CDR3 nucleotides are TGCGCCAGCAGCTTGGATTGGCGGCGCGGAGATACGCAGTATTTT. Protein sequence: CASSLDWRRGDTQYF. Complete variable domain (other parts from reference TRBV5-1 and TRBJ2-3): KAGVTQTPRYLIKTRGQQVTLSCSPISGHRSVSWYQQTPGQGLQFLFEYFSETQRNKGNFPGRFSGRQFSNSRSEMNVSTLELGDSALYLCASSLDWRRGDTQYFGPGTRLTVL.

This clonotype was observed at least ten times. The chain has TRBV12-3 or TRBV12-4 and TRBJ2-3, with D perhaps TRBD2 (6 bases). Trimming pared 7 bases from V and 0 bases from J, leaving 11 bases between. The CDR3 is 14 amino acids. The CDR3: CASIPGLSTDTQYF. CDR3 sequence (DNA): TGTGCCAGCATACCGGGACTCAGCACAGATACGCAGTATTTT.

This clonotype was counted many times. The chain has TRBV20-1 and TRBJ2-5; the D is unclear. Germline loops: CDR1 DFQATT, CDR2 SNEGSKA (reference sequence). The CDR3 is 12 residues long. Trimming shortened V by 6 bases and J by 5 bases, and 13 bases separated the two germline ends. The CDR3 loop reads CSAPHSSETQYF. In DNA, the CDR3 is TGCAGTGCCCCTCATAGTTCGGAGACCCAGTACTTC.

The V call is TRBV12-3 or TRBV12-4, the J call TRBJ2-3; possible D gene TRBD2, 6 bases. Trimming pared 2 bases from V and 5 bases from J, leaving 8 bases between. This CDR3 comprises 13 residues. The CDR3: CASSLWGEDTQYF. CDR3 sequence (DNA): TGTGCCAGCAGTTTATGGGGGGAAGATACGCAGTATTTT.

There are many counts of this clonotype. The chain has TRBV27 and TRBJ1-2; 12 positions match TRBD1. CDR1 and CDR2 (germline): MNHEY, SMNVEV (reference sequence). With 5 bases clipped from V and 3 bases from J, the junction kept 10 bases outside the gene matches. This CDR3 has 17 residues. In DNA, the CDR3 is TGTGCCAGCAGTCCGGGACAGGGGGCGTATTTTGACTATGGCTACACCTTC. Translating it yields CASSPGQGAYFDYGYTF.